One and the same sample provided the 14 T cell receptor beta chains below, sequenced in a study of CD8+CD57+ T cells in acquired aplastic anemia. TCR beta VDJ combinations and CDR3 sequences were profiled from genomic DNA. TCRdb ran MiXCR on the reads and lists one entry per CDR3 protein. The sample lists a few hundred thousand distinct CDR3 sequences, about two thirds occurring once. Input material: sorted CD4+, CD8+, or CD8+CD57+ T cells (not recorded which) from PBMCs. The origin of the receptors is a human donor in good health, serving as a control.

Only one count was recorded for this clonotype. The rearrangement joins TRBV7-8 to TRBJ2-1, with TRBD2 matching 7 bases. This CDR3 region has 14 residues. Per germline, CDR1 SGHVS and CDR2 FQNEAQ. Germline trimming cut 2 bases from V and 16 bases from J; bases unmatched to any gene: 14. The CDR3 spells CASSLREGTNEPFF. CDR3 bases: TGTGCCAGCAGCTTAAGGGAGGGGACCAATGAGCCCTTCTTC.

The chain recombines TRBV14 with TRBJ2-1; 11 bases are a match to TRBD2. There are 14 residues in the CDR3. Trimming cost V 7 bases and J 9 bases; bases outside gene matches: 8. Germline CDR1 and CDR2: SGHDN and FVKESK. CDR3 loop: CASKLAGGPGEQFF. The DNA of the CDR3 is TGTGCCAGCAAATTAGCGGGGGGGCCGGGTGAGCAGTTCTTC.

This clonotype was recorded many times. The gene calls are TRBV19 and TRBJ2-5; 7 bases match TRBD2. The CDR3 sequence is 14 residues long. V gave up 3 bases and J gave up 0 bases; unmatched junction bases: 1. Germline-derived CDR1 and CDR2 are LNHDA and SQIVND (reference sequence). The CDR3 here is CASSIGGNQETQYF. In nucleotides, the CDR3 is TGTGCCAGTAGTATCGGGGGGAACCAAGAGACCCAGTACTTC.

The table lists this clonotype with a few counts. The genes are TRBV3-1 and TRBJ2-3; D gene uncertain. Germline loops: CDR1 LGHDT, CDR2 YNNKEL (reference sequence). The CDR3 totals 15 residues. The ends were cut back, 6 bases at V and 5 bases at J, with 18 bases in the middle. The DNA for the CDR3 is TGTGCCAGCAGGGGTAACGGACGGGCCTTAGATACGCAGTATTTT. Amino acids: CASRGNGRALDTQYF.

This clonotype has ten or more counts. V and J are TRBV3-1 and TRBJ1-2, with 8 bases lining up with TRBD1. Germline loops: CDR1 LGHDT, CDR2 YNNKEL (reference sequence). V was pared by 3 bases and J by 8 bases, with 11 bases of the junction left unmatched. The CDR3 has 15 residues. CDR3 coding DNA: TGTGCCAGCAGCCATTCGGACAGGGCCCCTCTGGGCTACACCTTC. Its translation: CASSHSDRAPLGYTF.

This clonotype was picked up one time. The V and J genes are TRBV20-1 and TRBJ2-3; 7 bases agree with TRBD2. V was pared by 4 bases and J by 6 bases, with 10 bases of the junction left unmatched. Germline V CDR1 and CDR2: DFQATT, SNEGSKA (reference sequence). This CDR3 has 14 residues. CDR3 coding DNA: TGCAGTGCTACAGATCCTAGCGGACGGGATACGCAGTATTTT. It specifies CSATDPSGRDTQYF.

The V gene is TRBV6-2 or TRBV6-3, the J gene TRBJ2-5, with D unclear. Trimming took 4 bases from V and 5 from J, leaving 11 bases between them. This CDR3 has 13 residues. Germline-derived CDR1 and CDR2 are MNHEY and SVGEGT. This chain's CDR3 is CASSSTRRETQYF. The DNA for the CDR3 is TGTGCCAGCAGTTCGACTCGGCGGGAGACCCAGTACTTC.

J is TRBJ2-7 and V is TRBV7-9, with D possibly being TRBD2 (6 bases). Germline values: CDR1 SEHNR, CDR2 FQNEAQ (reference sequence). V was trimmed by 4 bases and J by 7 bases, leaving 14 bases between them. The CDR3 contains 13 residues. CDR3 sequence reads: CASSSGDGGEQYF. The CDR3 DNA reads TGTGCCAGCAGCTCGGGGGACGGAGGTGAGCAGTACTTC. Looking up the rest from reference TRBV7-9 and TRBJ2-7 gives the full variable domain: DTGVSQNPRHKITKRGQNVTFRCDPISEHNRLYWYRQTLGQGPEFLTYFQNEAQLEKSRLLSDRFSAERPKGSFSTLEIQRTEQGDSAMYLCASSSGDGGEQYFGPGTRLTVT.

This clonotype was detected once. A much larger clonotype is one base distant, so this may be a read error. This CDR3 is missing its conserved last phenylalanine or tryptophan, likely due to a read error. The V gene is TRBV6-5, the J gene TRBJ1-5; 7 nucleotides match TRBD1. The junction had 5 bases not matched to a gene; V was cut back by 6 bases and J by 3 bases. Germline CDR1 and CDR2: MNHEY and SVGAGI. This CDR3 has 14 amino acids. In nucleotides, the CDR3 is TGTGCCAGCAGGCCGACAGGGCCCAATCAGCCCCAGCATTAT. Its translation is CASRPTGPNQPQHY.

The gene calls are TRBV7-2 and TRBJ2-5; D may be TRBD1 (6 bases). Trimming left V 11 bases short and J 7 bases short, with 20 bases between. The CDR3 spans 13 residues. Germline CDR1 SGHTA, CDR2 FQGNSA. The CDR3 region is CACMPWDIGTQYF. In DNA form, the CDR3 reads TGTGCCTGCATGCCCTGGGACATCGGGACCCAGTACTTC.

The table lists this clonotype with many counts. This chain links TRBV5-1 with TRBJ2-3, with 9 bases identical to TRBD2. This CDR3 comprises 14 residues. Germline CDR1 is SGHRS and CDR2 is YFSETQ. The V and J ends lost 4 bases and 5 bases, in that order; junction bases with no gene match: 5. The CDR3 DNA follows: TGCGCCAGCAGCGCCAGCGGGGGGATAGATACGCAGTATTTT. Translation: CASSASGGIDTQYF.

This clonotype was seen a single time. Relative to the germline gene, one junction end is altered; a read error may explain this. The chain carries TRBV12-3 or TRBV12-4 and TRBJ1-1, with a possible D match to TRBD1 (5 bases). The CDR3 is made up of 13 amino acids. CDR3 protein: CASAVTSGGEALF. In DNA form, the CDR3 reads TGTGCCAGCGCCGTGACATCGGGGGGTGAAGCTCTCTTT.

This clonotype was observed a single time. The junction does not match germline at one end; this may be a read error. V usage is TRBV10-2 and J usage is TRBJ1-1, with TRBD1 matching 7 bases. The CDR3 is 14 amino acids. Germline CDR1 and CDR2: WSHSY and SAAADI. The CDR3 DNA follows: TGTGCCACCAGTCGGGCCCCAGGGGGGGCTGGAGCTTTCTTT. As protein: CATSRAPGGAGAFF.

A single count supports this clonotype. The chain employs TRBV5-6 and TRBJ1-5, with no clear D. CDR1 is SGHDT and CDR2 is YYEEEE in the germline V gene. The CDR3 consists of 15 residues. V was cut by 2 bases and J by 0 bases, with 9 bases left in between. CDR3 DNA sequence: TGTGCCAGCAGCTTAAACGGGAATAGCAATCAGCCCCAGCATTTT. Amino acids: CASSLNGNSNQPQHF.